Listed below are T cell receptor beta chains from one sample, sequenced in a study of T cells in Graves' hyperthyroidism and ophthalmopathy. TCRdb ran MiXCR on the multiplex PCR reads and lists one entry per CDR3 protein. Altogether around 350,000 distinct CDR3 sequences are present, over 10% being singletons, with the ten largest covering 9.2%. The sequencing sample was made of blood. The source is a woman aged 18 to 35 with Graves' hyperthyroidism. Both conserved end residues are part of each CDR3. The D gene is left open where the match is weak. Some rows mark clone size as missing; the rest say once, few, many or name a class of expanded clone.

d_call	cdr3_length	v_call	j_call	clone_size	cdr3_nt	cdr3_aa
TRBD1	13	TRBV20-1	TRBJ1-1	few	TGCAGTGCTAGAGTCGGGCAGGGGGCGGGGGCTTTCTTT	CSARVGQGAGAFF
-	13	TRBV28	TRBJ2-3	many	TGTGCCACCACCGGGACGGCTTACGATACGCAGTATTTT	CATTGTAYDTQYF
TRBD1	15	TRBV7-6	TRBJ2-7	few	TGTGCCAGCAGCCGCACCGGGACAGGGGAGTACGAGCAGTACTTC	CASSRTGTGEYEQYF
TRBD1	16	TRBV6-2/TRBV6-3	TRBJ1-5	few	TGTGCCAGCAGTCCCCAAGGACAGGCGTCCTATCAGCCCCAGCATTTT	CASSPQGQASYQPQHF
TRBD2	15	TRBV3-1	TRBJ2-7	-	TGTGCCAGCAGCCACCCGGGGGGGTCCTGGTACGAGCAGTACTTC	CASSHPGGSWYEQYF
-	15	TRBV18	TRBJ1-3	many	TGTGCCAGCTCACCAATCCCAGGCTCTGGAAACACCATATATTTT	CASSPIPGSGNTIYF
TRBD2	16	TRBV15	TRBJ2-3	few	TGTGCCACCAGCAGAATAGCGGGAGGTGGGACAGATACGCAGTATTTT	CATSRIAGGGTDTQYF
-	13	TRBV30	TRBJ1-3	many	TGTGCCTGGAGGGCTGTAGCTGGAAACACCATATATTTT	CAWRAVAGNTIYF
TRBD1	13	TRBV20-1	TRBJ1-2	many	TGCAGTGCTAGGAAGGACAGGGAAGGCGGCTACACCTTC	CSARKDREGGYTF
TRBD1	14	TRBV13	TRBJ1-1	many	TGTGCCAGCAGCTGGGGACAGTTCCCAACTGAAGCTTTCTTT	CASSWGQFPTEAFF
TRBD2	15	TRBV10-3	TRBJ2-3	many	TGTGCCATCATGACTAGCGGGGGGAGCACAGATACGCAGTATTTT	CAIMTSGGSTDTQYF
TRBD2	13	TRBV7-3	TRBJ2-3	many	TGTGCCAGCAGCACCACTAGCGAAGATACGCAGTATTTT	CASSTTSEDTQYF
TRBD1	17	TRBV5-6	TRBJ1-6	few	TGTGCCAGCAGCTCGGCCACAGGGGTAATTGGTAATTCACCCCTCCACTTT	CASSSATGVIGNSPLHF
TRBD1	16	TRBV20-1	TRBJ1-5	many	TGCAGTGCTAGAGATTCACGGCAGGGGGATAGTCAGCCCCAGCATTTT	CSARDSRQGDSQPQHF
TRBD1	17	TRBV4-3	TRBJ1-4	-	TGCGCCAGCAGCCAACTCCCCCCGGGACAGGGGGCTGAAAAACTGTTTTTT	CASSQLPPGQGAEKLFF
TRBD1	16	TRBV5-1	TRBJ2-2	many	TGCGCCAGCAGCTTGGAGGTGACAGGGATAACCGGGGAGCTGTTTTTT	CASSLEVTGITGELFF
TRBD1	16	TRBV6-2/TRBV6-3	TRBJ1-4	-	TGTGCCAGCAGTTCCCCGGGACAGGGGGCGAACGAAAAACTGTTTTTT	CASSSPGQGANEKLFF
-	15	TRBV6-1	TRBJ1-1	many	TGTGCCAGCAGTTATGTGTCAGCCCTGAACACTGAAGCTTTCTTT	CASSYVSALNTEAFF